This T cell receptor beta chain was obtained from a study of CD8+CD57+ T cells in acquired aplastic anemia. For the study at large: DNA from sorted CD4+ and CD8+ cells averaged roughly 3.2 ug.

The sequenced patients had an expansion of CD8+CD57+ cells seen by flow cytometry. Regarding this clonotype: Its matching antigen is unknown.

Findings and limits, study-wide: Patient and control CD8+ Simpson's diversity was not significantly different. Around 27 sequences, all CD8+ CDR3, were shared between patients and controls.

TCR beta VDJ and CDR3 profiles were obtained from a genomic DNA template. TCRdb fed the reads into MiXCR, producing one record per CDR3 protein. The sample lists roughly 160,000 distinct CDR3 sequences; roughly 48% were seen once. Sequences were obtained from sorted CD4+, CD8+, or CD8+CD57+ T cells (not recorded which) from PBMCs. The TCR originated in a human donor with aplastic anemia.

CDR3 region: CASSFFRGSDTQYF. DNA of the CDR3: TGCGCCAGCAGCTTTTTCAGGGGGTCAGATACGCAGTATTTT. The chain joins TRBV5-1 to TRBJ2-3, with TRBD1 matching 7 bases. The J segment lost 4 bases and the V segment lost 2 bases, leaving 4 bases of the junction unmatched. The CDR3 extends over 14 amino acids. Germline V gene sequence: CDR1 SGHRS, CDR2 YFSETQ.